This T cell receptor (beta chain) is drawn from a study of T cells in Graves' hyperthyroidism and ophthalmopathy. Study-level findings and limits: Ophthalmopathy, which appeared later, was predicted by the model a median around 6.5 months before onset. From stable hyperthyroidism, ophthalmopathy was set apart by a 13 V-J model.

In this sample, this clonotype turned up many times. Antigen specificity is unknown. The CDR3 runs 15 residues. V gave up 5 bases and J gave up 1 base, with 14 bases separating them. Germline lookup yields CDR1 ENHRY and CDR2 SYGVKD. The diagnoses drew upon clinical symptoms, serum thyroxine and TRAb, thyroid ultrasound and orbital computed tomography. RNA transcripts were the template for amplifying TCR beta CDR3 regions. The HTBI primer set was used in a first-round RT-PCR of the TCR CDR3. TCRdb re-called the multiplex PCR reads through MiXCR, storing one row per CDR3 protein. The sample gives about 420,000 distinct CDR3 sequences, 15% to 18% of which show up once; roughly 13% is in the top ten.

Sequenced input: blood. The gene calls are TRBV10-3 and TRBJ1-1; TRBD1 might be the D (6 bases). This clonotype was obtained from a woman between 18 and 29 years old with Graves' hyperthyroidism. The CDR3 bases are TGTGCCATCAGTAAGGGACAAGCCCAGAACACTGAAGCTTTCTTT. Translation: CAISKGQAQNTEAFF.